Each of the 5 T cell receptor beta chains below was sequenced from the same sample in a study of response to subunit inactivated influenza vaccine. From the RT-PCR reads, TCRdb called clonotypes with MiXCR, one entry per CDR3 protein. Of roughly 780,000 distinct CDR3 sequences listed, under 20% are singletons. The source material was PBMCs from blood, sampled 5 days after vaccination. Receptors were obtained from a man in his fifties who received an inactivated influenza vaccine.

V gene TRBV7-9 combines with J gene TRBJ1-4; TRBD1 aligns across 7 bases. There are 15 residues in the CDR3. Trimming cost V 3 bases and J 8 bases; bases outside gene matches: 9. Germline CDR1 and CDR2: SEHNR and FQNEAQ (reference sequence). The CDR3 here is CASSFRGGPREKLFF. DNA of the CDR3: TGTGCCAGCAGCTTCCGAGGGGGCCCCAGGGAAAAACTGTTTTTT.

This chain connects TRBV20-1 to TRBJ2-2; 7 bases map to TRBD1. The CDR3 totals 15 residues. Losses at the gene ends were 3 bases for V and 1 base for J; bases not matched to a gene: 5. The germline gives CDR1 DFQATT, CDR2 SNEGSKA (reference sequence). CDR3 in amino acids: CSASVPGGNTGELFF. CDR3 in DNA: TGCAGTGCTAGTGTCCCAGGGGGGAACACCGGGGAGCTGTTTTTT.

The J gene is TRBJ2-5, the V gene TRBV5-1; no clear D. V lost 0 bases, J lost 4 bases, and 7 bases lay in between. The CDR3 length is 13 residues. Per the germline V gene, CDR1 is SGHRS and CDR2 is YFSETQ. As DNA, the CDR3 is TGCGCCAGCAGCTTGGTTTCCTCAGAGACCCAGTACTTC. Translating gives CASSLVSSETQYF.

A few counts support this clonotype. The gene calls are TRBV7-8 and TRBJ2-7; the D is unclear. Trimming pared 3 bases from V and 3 bases from J, leaving 12 bases between. Germline assignment: CDR1 SGHVS and CDR2 FQNEAQ. This CDR3 comprises 14 residues. The CDR3 region is CASSLGPLGYEQYF. CDR3 DNA: TGTGCCAGCAGCTTGGGCCCACTTGGCTACGAGCAGTACTTC.

This clonotype was counted only a few times. This chain links TRBV6-5 with TRBJ2-7; TRBD1 matches at 7 bases. This CDR3 spans 15 amino acids. The germline gives CDR1 MNHEY, CDR2 SVGAGI. The V gene end was trimmed by 2 bases and the J gene end by 6 bases; junction bases not matched to a gene: 10. This chain's CDR3 is CASSYGTDPISEQYF. In DNA form, the CDR3 reads TGTGCCAGCAGTTACGGGACAGATCCCATCTCCGAGCAGTACTTC.